This T cell receptor beta chain was sequenced during a study of cytomegalovirus exposure and HLA in healthy donors. The study, taken as a whole, reports: The authors confirmed in vitro that three CMV-associated chains were specific for CMV antigens. In the analysis, some V segments, TRBV6-2 and TRBV6-3 included, were excluded as indistinguishable. The sole available immune exposure information was CMV serostatus.

This clone appeared a single time. What it binds is not known. CDR3 length: 16 residues. The primer mix had 60 Vbeta and 13 Jbeta primers. Repertoires were generated with immunoSEQ multiplex PCR, while TCRdb's copy carries only in-frame clones and drops some. This table has some 130,000 clones, approximately 85% appearing once. Sequenced sample: PBMCs. The chain recombines TRBV21-1 with TRBJ2-5; the table assigns TRBD2, which was not confirmed against the DNA. TRBV21-1 is a pseudogene. The source of this sequence is a young woman in good health and CMV-seropositive. In DNA form, the CDR3 reads TGTGCCAGCAGCAAAACGCGAGCGGGGGGGCAAGAGACCCAGTACTTC. Translated, it gives CASSKTRAGGQETQYF.